The 23 T cell receptor beta chains below come from one sample, sequenced in a study of technical replicates of blood from a handful of donors. Assay used: immunoSEQ multiplex PCR; TCRdb lists only in-frame clones, some missing. Of around 84,000 clones detected, 95% to 98% appear once; the ten largest clones hold approximately 0.15%. Sequenced: T cells isolated from PBMCs. These receptors were obtained from a human donor in good health.

V and J are TRBV7-9 and TRBJ2-5; a weak D match, TRBD2 (5 bases). V lost 8 bases to trimming and J lost 1 base, with 11 bases between them. The CDR3 loop spans 13 amino acids. Germline values: CDR1 SEHNR, CDR2 FQNEAQ (reference sequence). The CDR3 nucleotides read TGTGCCAGCCGAGCCGGGGTCCAAGAGACCCAGTACTTC. The encoded protein is CASRAGVQETQYF.

CDR3 sequence: CSVGLAGVSNEQFF. The DNA of the CDR3 is TGCAGCGTTGGACTAGCGGGAGTCTCCAATGAGCAGTTCTTC. The chain uses TRBV29-1 and TRBJ2-1, with 12 bases that match TRBD2. This CDR3 is 14 amino acids long. The germline V gene has CDR1 SQVTM and CDR2 ANQGSEA. The V gene end was trimmed by 4 bases and the J gene end by 6 bases; junction bases not matched to a gene: 4.

The genes are TRBV27 and TRBJ2-1, with TRBD1 matching 10 bases. Per germline, CDR1 MNHEY and CDR2 SMNVEV (reference sequence). With 1 base clipped from V and 5 bases from J, the junction kept 5 bases outside the gene matches. The CDR3 is 16 residues long. The DNA of the CDR3 is TGTGCCAGCAGTTTATGGGGACAGGGGATCAACAATGAGCAGTTCTTC. Translated, it gives CASSLWGQGINNEQFF.

The V call is TRBV7-2, the J call TRBJ1-5; 10 positions match TRBD1. The CDR3 loop spans 14 amino acids. Germline V CDR1 and CDR2: SGHTA, FQGNSA. Trimming removed 5 bases from V and 4 bases from J; junction bases left unmatched: 2. CDR3 DNA: TGTGCCAGCAGCCCGGGACAGGGGAATCAGCCCCAGCATTTT. As protein: CASSPGQGNQPQHF.

J is TRBJ2-7 and V is TRBV7-9; 8 bases line up with TRBD1. V lost 1 base and J lost 6; bases outside the gene matches: 2. Looked up from germline, CDR1 is SEHNR and CDR2 is FQNEAQ (reference sequence). The CDR3 consists of 13 residues. The CDR3 sequence is CASSLGQGAEQYF. CDR3 nucleotides: TGTGCCAGCAGCTTAGGGCAGGGGGCCGAGCAGTACTTC.

The genes are TRBV28 and TRBJ2-7; D not certain. CDR3 size: 12 residues. Between the trimmed V and J ends, which lost 4 bases and 4 bases, there was a span of 8 bases. Germline CDR1 reads MDHEN; CDR2 reads SYDVKM. CDR3 sequence: CASSSPGYEQYF. The CDR3 coding sequence is TGTGCCAGCAGTTCCCCCGGGTACGAGCAGTACTTC.

V is TRBV30 and J is TRBJ2-7; no reliable D call. Looked up from germline, CDR1 is GTSNPN and CDR2 is SVGIG (reference sequence). The ends were cut back, 1 base at V and 7 bases at J, with 17 bases in the middle. The CDR3 loop spans 14 amino acids. The CDR3 sequence: CAWSDRPETLEQYF. The CDR3 bases are TGTGCCTGGAGTGACAGACCCGAAACATTAGAGCAGTACTTC.

V gene TRBV7-9 combines with J gene TRBJ2-7, with TRBD1 identical over 8 bases. The CDR3 extends over 19 amino acids. Germline V gene sequence: CDR1 SEHNR, CDR2 FQNEAQ (reference sequence). V trimming: 4 bases; J trimming: 3 bases; junction bases outside the gene matches: 20. The CDR3, as DNA: TGTGCCAGCAGCTCTAGGGCGATAGGACAGGGCACCCCCAGCTACGAGCAGTACTTC. It yields the protein CASSSRAIGQGTPSYEQYF.

The chain links TRBV14 to TRBJ2-1, with D perhaps matching TRBD1 (6 bases). This CDR3 contains 13 residues. The ends were cut back, 4 bases at V and 5 bases at J, with 9 bases in the middle. Germline V gene data show CDR1 as SGHDN and CDR2 as FVKESK. The CDR3 DNA reads as TGTGCCAGCAGCCGGACAGATCACAATGAGCAGTTCTTC. Amino acid sequence: CASSRTDHNEQFF.

This chain uses TRBV5-1 with TRBJ1-4; a weak D match, TRBD1 (5 bases). The CDR3 totals 15 residues. The V end lost 5 bases, the J end lost 3 bases, and 14 bases lay between the germline ends. The V gene's germline CDR1 is SGHRS and CDR2 YFSETQ. The CDR3 bases are TGCGCCAGCAGATCCGGGGGTATGTCTAATGAAAAACTGTTTTTT. This codes for CASRSGGMSNEKLFF.

V and J are TRBV11-2 and TRBJ1-1; D might be TRBD1 (6 bases). V lost 3 bases and J 1 base, leaving 24 bases between the germline ends. The V gene's germline CDR1 is SGHAT and CDR2 FQNNGV. The CDR3 consists of 19 residues. The DNA of the CDR3 is TGTGCCAGCAGCTTCCATTGGGGAGGGGGTTTTAGGCCGAACACTGAAGCTTTCTTT. It encodes CASSFHWGGGFRPNTEAFF.

This clone was observed once. The chain uses TRBV19 and TRBJ1-1, with 8 bases identical to TRBD1. J gave up 3 bases and V 5 bases, and 17 bases lay outside the gene matches. CDR1 and CDR2 (germline): LNHDA, SQIVND (reference sequence). The CDR3 consists of 18 residues. The CDR3 protein is CASSPPDRARSGDTEAFF. The CDR3 DNA reads TGTGCCAGTAGTCCCCCGGACAGGGCCAGGTCGGGGGACACTGAAGCTTTCTTT.

V and J are TRBV25-1 and TRBJ2-1; D gene unclear. The V and J ends lost 6 bases and 7 bases respectively, with 10 bases between them. Germline CDR1 is MGHDK and CDR2 is SYGVNS. The CDR3 is made up of 12 amino acids. The CDR3 region has the DNA TGTGCCAGCAGCCCCCGTTCTAATGAGCAGTTCTTC. Translation: CASSPRSNEQFF.

The chain uses TRBV5-6 and TRBJ1-5, with a weak D call TRBD1 (5 bases). V was trimmed by 4 bases and J by 0 bases, leaving 14 bases between them. The CDR3 has 16 residues. CDR1 and CDR2 from the germline V gene are SGHDT and YYEEEE. The CDR3 region has the DNA TGTGCCAGCAGCGCGGGACCCGCTTATAGCAATCAGCCCCAGCATTTT. This encodes CASSAGPAYSNQPQHF.

This clone was observed once. The chain has TRBV5-4 and TRBJ2-7, with unresolved D. V was shortened by 6 bases and J by 5 bases, with 9 bases between the two germline ends. The CDR3 is made up of 11 amino acids. Germline lookup yields CDR1 SGHNT and CDR2 YYREEE (reference sequence). CDR3 loop: CASTSYNEQYF. CDR3 nucleotides: TGTGCCAGCACTTCGTACAACGAGCAGTACTTC.

This sequence joins TRBV6-4 and TRBJ1-5; 7 nucleotides align to TRBD1. V shed 9 bases, J shed 4 bases, and the junction held 6 bases outside the gene matches. Germline CDR1 reads MRHNA; CDR2 reads SNTAGT. The CDR3 contains 13 residues. DNA of the CDR3: TGTGCCAGACAGGGACAGAATAATCAGCCCCAGCATTTT. Protein sequence: CARQGQNNQPQHF.

This clone was detected only once. The chain links TRBV9 to TRBJ2-2; 9 bases align to TRBD2. V lost 4 bases to trimming and J lost 6 bases; unmatched junction nucleotides: 7. Germline loops: CDR1 SGDLS, CDR2 YYNGEE. This CDR3 region has 15 residues. The CDR3 nucleotides are TGTGCCAGCAGCCCCGGAGGACTAGCGCCCGGGGAGCTGTTTTTT. Its protein is CASSPGGLAPGELFF.

V and J are TRBV27 and TRBJ1-5; unclear D gene. From germline, CDR1 is MNHEY and CDR2 SMNVEV (reference sequence). Trimming removed 1 base from V and 10 bases from J, with 14 bases in between. There are 14 residues in the CDR3. Written as DNA, the CDR3 is TGTGCCAGCAGTTTATTGGGCGATATCAGCCCCCAGCATTTT. Amino acid sequence: CASSLLGDISPQHF.

This clone was detected only once. The J gene is TRBJ2-3, the V gene TRBV29-1; a weak D match, TRBD1 (5 bases). The CDR3 consists of 14 residues. V was pared by 6 bases and J by 2 bases, with 15 bases between. CDR1 and CDR2 from the germline V gene are SQVTM and ANQGSEA. This chain's CDR3 is CSVRIGHSTDTQYF. CDR3 coding DNA: TGCAGCGTCCGAATCGGACATTCCACAGATACGCAGTATTTT.

The chain employs TRBV5-8 and TRBJ2-2, with 7 bases identical to TRBD2. The ends lost 5 bases at V and 0 bases at J; junction bases unmatched: 4. This CDR3 has 15 amino acids. The V gene's germline CDR1 is SGHTS and CDR2 YDEGEE. The CDR3 DNA is TGTGCCAGCAGATTCGCGGGGGCGAACACCGGGGAGCTGTTTTTT. It is translated as CASRFAGANTGELFF.

The chain uses TRBV4-2 and TRBJ2-2; D remains unclear. V was cut by 2 bases and J by 3 bases, with 10 bases left in between. Germline V gives CDR1 LGHNA, CDR2 YNFKEQ. This CDR3 has 15 residues. CDR3 in DNA: TGTGCCAGCAGCCAATCTCCTACCCACACCGGGGAGCTGTTTTTT. Protein: CASSQSPTHTGELFF.

J is TRBJ2-3 and V is TRBV7-6, with 9 bases identical to TRBD2. V was clipped by 2 bases and J by 5 bases; unmatched bases: 5. The germline V gene encodes CDR1 SGHVS and CDR2 FNYEAQ. The CDR3 consists of 15 residues. The CDR3 nucleotides are TGTGCCAGCAGCTTAACATGGCGGGGGGGAGATACGCAGTATTTT. It is translated as CASSLTWRGGDTQYF.

The gene calls are TRBV7-2 and TRBJ1-5; D not certain. Germline CDR1 is SGHTA and CDR2 is FQGNSA. V was clipped by 1 base and J by 6 bases, with 7 bases between them. The CDR3 loop spans 13 amino acids. For the CDR3, the DNA is TGTGCCAGCAGCTTAGAGCCACGTCAGCCCCAGCATTTT. Translating it yields CASSLEPRQPQHF.